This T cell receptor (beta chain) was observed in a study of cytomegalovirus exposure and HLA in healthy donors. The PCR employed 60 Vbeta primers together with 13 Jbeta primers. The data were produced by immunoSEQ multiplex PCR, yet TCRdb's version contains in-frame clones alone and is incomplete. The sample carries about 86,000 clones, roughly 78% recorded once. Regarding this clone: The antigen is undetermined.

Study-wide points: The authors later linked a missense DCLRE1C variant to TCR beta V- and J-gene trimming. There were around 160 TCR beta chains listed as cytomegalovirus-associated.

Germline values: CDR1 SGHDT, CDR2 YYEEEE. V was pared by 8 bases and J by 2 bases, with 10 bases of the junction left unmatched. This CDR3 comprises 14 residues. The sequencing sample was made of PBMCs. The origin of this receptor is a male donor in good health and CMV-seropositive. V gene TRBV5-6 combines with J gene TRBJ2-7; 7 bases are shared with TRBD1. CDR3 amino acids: CASTTGLGTYEQYF. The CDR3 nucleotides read TGTGCCAGTACGACAGGGCTTGGGACCTACGAGCAGTACTTC.